The present entry profiles one T cell receptor (beta chain) with its context. This clonotype was detected many times. It lacks a known antigen. Within one base of it there is no much larger clone, and no base qualities were kept. This specimen comes from a study of immune aging and cytomegalovirus after organ transplant (dated by TCRdb to about 2021). Regarding the research as a whole: Every transplant recipient was given three-drug immunosuppression consisting of prednisone, tacrolimus, and mycophenolate. Summary of the overall study and its limitations: Following viremia, cells with an aged phenotype rose post-transplant no matter the clone size, with the increase showing up earlier in large clones (days 200-264) than in small clones. Because CD57 was not measured in the sequencing data, a conservative gene-based aging definition was used instead. Large clones contained a bigger proportion of TEMRA cells, and over time the seven largest clones (more than 1,800 cells) picked up aged and TEMRA cells and lost TCM cells.

The library was generated by single-cell sequencing. The sequencer listed for this sample is Illumina NovaSeq 6000. The BD Rhapsody Targeted mRNA and AbSeq Reagent Kit, in a microwell format, was used for cell capture and library preparation. The libraries included TCR, sample tags, AbSeq, and targeted mRNA from the Human T-Cell Expression Panel, along with custom TOX and TOX2 primers. An Illumina NovaSeq was used to sequence the libraries. The authors' pipeline ran thus. The analysis covered around 10,000 cells in total, of which about 7,000 were CD8 T cells and 4494 were CD8 T cells with an identifiable TCR CDR3. The BD Rhapsody Targeted Analysis Pipeline, including V(D)J processing, was run on the Seven Bridges Genomics platform to process the raw data. Quality control, Sample Tag demultiplexing with Lex-BDSMK, clone identification with VDJ Explorer, and Seurat clustering were all done in SeqGeq 1.6.0. Clones making up <1% of CD8 T cells were classified as non-expanded, and clones making up >2.5% of the sample were classified as clonal expansions. TCRdb trimmed the raw reads at Q25, called clones with MiXCR and kept productive beta chains. Under each unique CDR3 protein, matching rows form one entry showing the most common genes and DNA. TCRdb, not the original authors, processed these V and J calls. This sample lists roughly 23,000 distinct CDR3 sequences; about a third were detected once. Of the sample, 25% falls within the top ten clones.

According to the study, the label for this sample's time point signals: five sample-tagged time points from pre-transplant (day -1) to day 368 post-transplant, pooled. PBMC were thawed and then stimulated for around twelve hours with a CMV IE-1 overlapping peptide library, with no transport inhibitors added. After thawing, cells rested overnight before stimulation in R10 medium with CD28/CD49d costimulation. The IE-1 peptide library consisted of 15-amino-acid peptides overlapping by 11 amino acids. Samples from each time point were barcoded using BD Single-Cell Multiplexing Kit Sample Tags, then pooled and stained with oligo-conjugated anti-CD45RA and sorting antibodies. A BD FACSAria III was used to sort CMV-responsive CD8+CD137+ and CD4+CD154+ T cells at 4-way purity. Blood was drawn into EDTA vacutainers and was processed by Ficoll gradient within 1-24 hours. The source is a female donor who had a heart transplant and CMV viremia. The specimen comprised CMV peptide-activated CD4+ and CD8+ T cells sorted from blood, sampled at five time points, pooled. This sample's cell subset or site label indicates: sorted CD8+CD137+ and CD4+CD154+ T cells after about 12 h CMV IE-1 peptide stimulation.

This receptor has the CDR3 CSVAGGKGDNEQFF. The nucleotides read TGCAGCGTAGCCGGCGGGAAGGGCGACAATGAGCAGTTCTTC. This sequence uses TRBV29-1 and TRBJ2-1; TRBD2 is possibly the D segment (6 matching bases). Counted from cysteine to phenylalanine, this CDR3 has 14 amino acids. Only CDR3 DNA is held: 42 bases, read in frame from base 1. V is clipped by 6 bases and J by 5 bases, and the sequence between their germline boundaries is 17 bases long. Via the germline V gene, CDR1 is SQVTM and CDR2 ANQGSEA.